These 16 T cell receptor beta chains share one sample of origin, sequenced in a study of Ad26.COV2.S vaccination and SARS-CoV-2 variants. Generated by immunoSEQ multiplex PCR, the TCRdb table keeps only in-frame clones and is missing some. The repertoire consists of around 340,000 clones, with around 89% occurring once and the leading ten covering around 5%. Treatment given: 19 received Ad26.COV2.S at low or high dose, single or two shots; five or six received placebo; per-sample allocation not given. Samples came from day 63 after the first vaccine or placebo injection. This sample comprised peripheral blood, obtained in a trial of Ad26.COV2.S vaccine versus placebo. These receptors originate from a person aged 18-60 years who received the Ad26.COV2.S COVID-19 vaccine or a placebo.

The V gene is TRBV2, the J gene TRBJ1-1, with D perhaps TRBD1 (5 bases). The CDR3 sequence is 14 residues long. Germline V CDR1 and CDR2: SNHLY, FYNNEI. V was trimmed by 3 bases and J by 3 bases, leaving 11 bases between them. This chain's CDR3 is CASSDWGGDTEAFF. For the CDR3, the DNA is TGTGCCAGCAGTGATTGGGGAGGGGACACTGAAGCTTTCTTT.

The chain joins TRBV18 to TRBJ2-3; no reliable D call. The V gene lost 2 bases and the J gene lost 3 bases, with 9 bases spanning the gap. Germline V gene lookup returns CDR1 KGHSH and CDR2 LQKENI. The CDR3 contains 14 residues. The chain's CDR3 is CASSPARRTDTQYF. CDR3 in DNA: TGTGCCAGCTCACCAGCCCGAAGAACAGATACGCAGTATTTT.

The chain has TRBV28 and TRBJ2-1; tentative D call: TRBD1 (6 bases). Germline CDR1 and CDR2: MDHEN and SYDVKM. The CDR3 runs 17 residues. V gave up 5 bases and J gave up 0 bases, with 17 bases separating them. The CDR3 coding sequence is TGTGCCAGCAGTCTAACTCCCGACAGGAGCTCCTACAATGAGCAGTTCTTC. Its translation: CASSLTPDRSSYNEQFF.

The rearrangement links TRBV28 to TRBJ1-1; TRBD1 agrees at 7 bases. Germline CDR1 MDHEN, CDR2 SYDVKM. V lost 6 bases, J lost 6 bases, and 10 bases stayed unmatched. The CDR3 is made up of 14 amino acids. CDR3 sequence: CASRVVTGRAEAFF. DNA for the CDR3: TGTGCCAGCAGGGTTGTGACAGGGAGGGCTGAAGCTTTCTTT.

V is TRBV9 and J is TRBJ2-5; D may be TRBD2 (5 bases). The V gene's germline CDR1 is SGDLS and CDR2 YYNGEE. The CDR3 length is 15 residues. The germline V and J ends were trimmed by 0 bases and 3 bases, with 12 bases remaining between them. The CDR3 DNA reads as TGTGCCAGCAGCGTAGAGCCTAGCTGGGAAGAGACCCAGTACTTC. The encoded protein is CASSVEPSWEETQYF.

Comments on this clone: The sample carries other DNA sequences with the same CDR3. This sequence joins TRBV5-1 and TRBJ2-3; D call uncertain. With 2 bases removed from V and 3 bases from J, the gap between germline ends came to 4 bases. This CDR3 comprises 12 residues. CDR1 and CDR2 (germline): SGHRS, YFSETQ. The CDR3 region has the DNA TGCGCCAGCAGCTTAACGACAGATACGCAGTATTTT. It yields the protein CASSLTTDTQYF.

The chain is built from TRBV27 and TRBJ2-1; a weak D match, TRBD1 (6 bases). The CDR3 runs to 14 residues. Trimming took 7 bases from V and 4 from J, leaving 14 bases between them. Germline assignment: CDR1 MNHEY and CDR2 SMNVEV (reference sequence). The CDR3 DNA is TGTGCCAGCACTCCGACAGGAGCTTACAATGAGCAGTTCTTC. Translation gives CASTPTGAYNEQFF.

The rearrangement links TRBV5-6 to TRBJ1-1, with D unclear. V was pared by 0 bases and J by 3 bases, with 15 bases between. Germline CDR1 SGHDT, CDR2 YYEEEE. The CDR3 spans 16 residues. The CDR3 DNA sequence: TGTGCCAGCAGCTTGGATGATGGACCCCCGGACACTGAAGCTTTCTTT. Its protein product is CASSLDDGPPDTEAFF.

The chain joins TRBV5-5 to TRBJ1-6; D may be TRBD1 (6 bases). Trimming removed 4 bases from V and 7 bases from J, with 9 bases in between. The CDR3 runs 13 residues. The germline gives CDR1 SGHKS, CDR2 YYEKEE (reference sequence). CDR3 protein: CASSQGTNSPLHF. The CDR3 DNA is TGTGCCAGCAGCCAGGGGACAAATTCACCCCTCCACTTT.

The V and J genes are TRBV7-6 and TRBJ1-1; 8 bases are a match to TRBD1. Trimming at V came to 4 bases and at J to 5 bases, leaving 21 bases not matched to a gene. The germline V gene has CDR1 SGHVS and CDR2 FNYEAQ. The CDR3 runs to 19 residues. In DNA, the CDR3 is TGTGCCAGCAGCTCCAGGGGTTCAGGGGGCCAAGGGGAAGGGACTGAAGCTTTCTTT. As protein: CASSSRGSGGQGEGTEAFF.

The V call is TRBV5-1, the J call TRBJ2-1; 11 bases align to TRBD2. J gave up 7 bases and V 0 bases, and 6 bases lay outside the gene matches. This CDR3 spans 16 amino acids. Germline V lookup: CDR1 SGHRS, CDR2 YFSETQ. Written as DNA, the CDR3 is TGCGCCAGCAGCTTGGCCGGGACTAGCGGTCATAATGAGCAGTTCTTC. It is translated as CASSLAGTSGHNEQFF.

This chain uses TRBV5-4 with TRBJ2-1, with TRBD2 matching over 8 bases. The CDR3 is made up of 16 amino acids. V gave up 5 bases and J gave up 2 bases; unmatched junction bases: 9. The germline V gene has CDR1 SGHNT and CDR2 YYREEE (reference sequence). The CDR3 loop is CASSRTGLATYNEQFF. In DNA form, the CDR3 reads TGTGCCAGCAGTCGGACTGGACTAGCAACCTACAATGAGCAGTTCTTC.

The chain couples TRBV15 to TRBJ1-1; D not certain. This CDR3 comprises 14 residues. CDR1 is LNHNV, CDR2 YYDKDF, per germline (reference sequence). The V end lost 0 bases, the J end lost 1 base, and 6 bases lay between the germline ends. The CDR3 is CATSRDQANTEAFF. The CDR3 nucleotides read TGTGCCACCAGCAGAGACCAAGCGAACACTGAAGCTTTCTTT.

The rearrangement links TRBV5-4 to TRBJ2-2; D tentatively fits TRBD1 or TRBD2 (5 bases each). The CDR3 covers 16 residues. V lost 1 base to trimming and J lost 0 bases, with 10 bases between them. In germline, CDR1 is SGHNT, CDR2 YYREEE (reference sequence). CDR3 protein: CASSLWGPTNTGELFF. CDR3 DNA sequence: TGTGCCAGCAGCTTGTGGGGACCGACGAACACCGGGGAGCTGTTTTTT.

This rearrangement joins TRBV9 to TRBJ1-2; TRBD1 might be the D (5 bases). V lost 0 bases, J lost 4 bases, and 16 bases lay in between. The CDR3 spans 16 residues. Germline V gives CDR1 SGDLS, CDR2 YYNGEE. The CDR3 bases are TGTGCCAGCAGCGTAGCATGGGACCCTCTACCCTATGGCTACACCTTC. Its protein is CASSVAWDPLPYGYTF. Full variable domain (missing parts from reference TRBV9 and TRBJ1-2): DSGVTQTPKHLITATGQRVTLRCSPRSGDLSVYWYQQSLDQGLQFLIQYYNGEERAKGNILERFSAQQFPDLHSELNLSSLELGDSALYFCASSVAWDPLPYGYTFGSGTRLTVV.

The chain has TRBV9 and TRBJ2-2, with 7 bases identical to TRBD1. V gave up 0 bases and J gave up 2 bases; unmatched junction bases: 4. This CDR3 has 16 amino acids. The germline V gene encodes CDR1 SGDLS and CDR2 YYNGEE. The CDR3, as DNA: TGTGCCAGCAGCGTAGAAGGGACAGAAAACACCGGGGAGCTGTTTTTT. As protein: CASSVEGTENTGELFF.